These 20 T cell receptor beta chains originate from one sample sequenced in a study of T cell responses to AZD1222 COVID-19 vaccine. Sequenced by immunoSEQ multiplex PCR; TCRdb stores in-frame clones only, minus some. The table has over 110,000 clones, roughly 93% seen once. This specimen was peripheral blood, taken 28 days after the second AZD1222 dose. The receptors were gathered from an adult who received the AZD1222 COVID-19 vaccine.

The rearrangement uses TRBV3-1 (or the pseudogene TRBV3-2) and TRBJ1-2; no reliable D call. Looked up from germline, CDR1 is LGHDT and CDR2 is YNNKEL (reference sequence). Trimming took off 4 bases at V and 5 bases at J, with 11 bases between the two ends. CDR3 size: 13 residues. Here the CDR3 DNA reads TGTGCCAGCAGCCTCTCGGAAATTTATGGCTACACCTTC. As protein: CASSLSEIYGYTF.

The CDR3 is CSASFPLNEKLFF. CDR3 in DNA: TGCAGTGCTAGTTTTCCGCTGAACGAAAAACTGTTTTTT. This chain connects TRBV20-1 to TRBJ1-4; no firm D call. Germline V lookup: CDR1 DFQATT, CDR2 SNEGSKA (reference sequence). The CDR3 is made up of 13 amino acids. V lost 3 bases to trimming and J lost 8 bases, with 13 bases between them.

This chain uses TRBV7-9 with TRBJ2-3, with 9 bases identical to TRBD2. The junction had 5 bases not matched to a gene; V was cut back by 1 base and J by 6 bases. Germline loops: CDR1 SEHNR, CDR2 FQNEAQ (reference sequence). This CDR3 has 15 residues. CDR3 sequence: CASSLVGLAPDTQYF. The CDR3 nucleotides are TGTGCCAGCAGCTTAGTGGGACTAGCTCCTGATACGCAGTATTTT.

V is TRBV5-4 and J is TRBJ1-1; tentative D call: TRBD1 (5 bases). The CDR3 runs to 14 residues. Looked up from germline, CDR1 is SGHNT and CDR2 is YYREEE (reference sequence). V was cut by 1 base and J by 2 bases, with 9 bases left in between. CDR3 nucleotides: TGTGCCAGCAGCTTGCGAGGGACCAACACTGAAGCTTTCTTT. This gives the protein CASSLRGTNTEAFF. The whole variable domain, filled in from reference TRBV5-4 and TRBJ1-1, reads ETGVTQSPTHLIKTRGQQVTLRCSSQSGHNTVSWYQQALGQGPQFIFQYYREEENGRGNFPPRFSGLQFPNYSSELNVNALELDDSALYLCASSLRGTNTEAFFGQGTRLTVV.

The gene calls are TRBV27 and TRBJ2-1; D not resolved. The CDR3 is made up of 13 amino acids. From germline, CDR1 is MNHEY and CDR2 SMNVEV (reference sequence). Trimming removed 5 bases at V and 1 base at J, with 6 bases between. CDR3 loop: CASSVRSYNEQFF. The CDR3 DNA reads as TGTGCCAGCAGTGTTCGTTCCTACAATGAGCAGTTCTTC.

CDR3 sequence reads: CASSLGVGASSSYNEQFF. CDR3 coding DNA: TGTGCCAGCAGCTTAGGGGTCGGGGCTAGTAGCTCCTACAATGAGCAGTTCTTC. The J gene is TRBJ2-1, the V gene TRBV11-3; either TRBD1 or TRBD2 may fit D (5 bases each). Germline assignment: CDR1 SGHNT and CDR2 YENEEA. Trimming left V 1 base short and J 0 bases short, with 16 bases between. This CDR3 is built from 18 residues.

The rearrangement uses TRBV21-1 and TRBJ1-5. TRBV21-1 is a documented pseudogene. The CDR3 is 19 amino acids. The DNA of the CDR3 is TGTGCCAGCAGCAAATTCTCGGGGAAGGGATTAGAGAGCAATCAGCCCCAGCATTTT. It specifies CASSKFSGKGLESNQPQHF.

V and J are TRBV5-1 and TRBJ2-1; possibly TRBD2 for D (7 bases). There are 15 residues in the CDR3. Trimming removed 4 bases at V and 10 bases at J, with 21 bases between. CDR1 SGHRS and CDR2 YFSETQ come from the germline V gene. The CDR3 region has the DNA TGCGCCAGCAGCCTTCAAGGGGGGGCCAAAAACGAGCAGTTCTTC. The encoded protein is CASSLQGGAKNEQFF. The entire variable domain, with the rest obtained from reference TRBV5-1 and TRBJ2-1, is as follows: KAGVTQTPRYLIKTRGQQVTLSCSPISGHRSVSWYQQTPGQGLQFLFEYFSETQRNKGNFPGRFSGRQFSNSRSEMNVSTLELGDSALYLCASSLQGGAKNEQFFGPGTRLTVL.

This clone turned up a few times. The chain combines TRBV7-2 with TRBJ1-5, with 10 bases fitting TRBD1. CDR3 size: 13 residues. Germline V CDR1 and CDR2: SGHTA, FQGNSA. V trimming: 11 bases; J trimming: 5 bases; junction bases outside the gene matches: 6. The chain's CDR3 is CAGGTGADQPQHF. CDR3 DNA sequence: TGTGCCGGAGGGACAGGGGCGGATCAGCCCCAGCATTTT. Drawing the rest from reference TRBV7-2 and TRBJ1-5, the complete variable domain is GAGVSQSPSNKVTEKGKDVELRCDPISGHTALYWYRQSLGQGLEFLIYFQGNSAPDKSGLPSDRFSAERTGGSVSTLTIQRTQQEDSAVYLCAGGTGADQPQHFGDGTRLSIL.

The V call is TRBV5-1, the J call TRBJ2-7, with D maybe TRBD1 (6 bases). This CDR3 spans 15 amino acids. Trimming stripped 1 base from V and 2 bases from J, with 13 bases between. Per the germline V gene, CDR1 is SGHRS and CDR2 is YFSETQ. The CDR3 here is CASSLSTGVPYEQYF. Written as DNA, the CDR3 is TGCGCCAGCAGCTTGTCGACAGGAGTCCCCTACGAGCAGTACTTC.

On this clone: This sample includes further DNA sequences coding for the same CDR3. J is TRBJ2-2 and V is TRBV9, with D possibly being TRBD1 (5 bases). Trimming cost V 0 bases and J 0 bases, with 6 bases left between them. There are 15 residues in the CDR3. Germline lookup yields CDR1 SGDLS and CDR2 YYNGEE. The CDR3 is CASSVGTTNTGELFF. In nucleotides, the CDR3 is TGTGCCAGCAGCGTAGGGACAACGAACACCGGGGAGCTGTTTTTT.

The rearrangement uses TRBV6-5 and TRBJ1-2, with unresolved D. Germline values: CDR1 MNHEY, CDR2 SVGAGI. The CDR3 is 16 residues long. Trimming took off 0 bases at V and 8 bases at J, with 19 bases between the two ends. For the CDR3, the DNA is TGTGCCAGCAGTTACTCTTTGTCGGCGCGCTCGGGAGGCTACACCTTC. Translation: CASSYSLSARSGGYTF.

The gene calls are TRBV6-4 and TRBJ1-1; D possibly corresponds to TRBD1 (5 bases). The CDR3 is made up of 13 amino acids. V lost 6 bases, J lost 3 bases, and 11 bases lay in between. CDR1 is MRHNA, CDR2 SNTAGT, per germline. The CDR3 coding sequence is TGTGCCAGCAGCCTCCGGGGGTACACTGAAGCTTTCTTT. It codes for CASSLRGYTEAFF.

This clone was seen only once. The CDR3 nucleotides are TGTGCCAGTAGTTCTACCCCCCTCAGGAACACTGAAGCTTTCTTT. It specifies CASSSTPLRNTEAFF. The V call is TRBV19, the J call TRBJ1-1; D not certain. Germline CDR1 reads LNHDA; CDR2 reads SQIVND (reference sequence). The CDR3 contains 15 residues. The V end lost 5 bases, the J end lost 1 base, and 14 bases lay between the germline ends.

The genes are TRBV2 and TRBJ1-1; a weak D match, TRBD1 (5 bases). The germline V and J ends were trimmed by 3 bases and 1 base, with 15 bases remaining between them. The germline CDR1 and CDR2 sequences are SNHLY and FYNNEI. This CDR3 spans 16 amino acids. As DNA, the CDR3 is TGTGCCAGCAGTGATGAGCCGGGACGGGGGAACACTGAAGCTTTCTTT. Its translation is CASSDEPGRGNTEAFF.

V and J are TRBV5-1 and TRBJ2-3; D gene uncertain. Germline loops: CDR1 SGHRS, CDR2 YFSETQ. The CDR3 is 16 residues long. Trimming removed 0 bases at V and 6 bases at J, with 17 bases between. CDR3 nucleotide sequence: TGCGCCAGCAGCTTGGCCTACCAGGTACCCACGGATACGCAGTATTTT. Amino acids: CASSLAYQVPTDTQYF.

The J gene is TRBJ1-2, the V gene TRBV28, with D perhaps matching TRBD1 (6 bases). Per germline, CDR1 MDHEN and CDR2 SYDVKM. V lost 1 base to trimming and J lost 5 bases, with 14 bases between them. The CDR3 is 15 residues long. The CDR3, as DNA: TGTGCCAGCAGTTTATCAAGGGGGGCCTGGTATGGCTACACCTTC. Encoded protein: CASSLSRGAWYGYTF.

The chain employs TRBV5-4 and TRBJ2-1; 8 bases are shared with TRBD2. This CDR3 is built from 14 residues. The germline V gene has CDR1 SGHNT and CDR2 YYREEE (reference sequence). Unmatched junction bases numbered 15, after V lost 7 bases and J lost 12 bases. In DNA form, the CDR3 reads TGTGCCAGCTGGAACGGGGGGGCCTCGGAAGGGCAGTTCTTC. Protein: CASWNGGASEGQFF.

The gene calls are TRBV29-1 and TRBJ1-1, with 9 positions matching TRBD1. J gave up 4 bases and V 4 bases, and 1 base lay outside the gene matches. This CDR3 comprises 12 residues. Germline V lookup: CDR1 SQVTM, CDR2 ANQGSEA. The CDR3 bases are TGCAGCGTTGGACAGGGGGGCACTGAAGCTTTCTTT. Translating it yields CSVGQGGTEAFF.

The chain carries TRBV30 and TRBJ1-1, with a possible D match to TRBD1 (5 bases). This CDR3 region has 13 residues. V shed 2 bases and J shed 10 bases, with 17 bases lying between them. Germline V lookup: CDR1 GTSNPN, CDR2 SVGIG (reference sequence). The CDR3 here is CAWSPGGDPPAFF. The CDR3 DNA sequence: TGTGCCTGGAGTCCCGGGGGAGATCCTCCAGCTTTCTTT.